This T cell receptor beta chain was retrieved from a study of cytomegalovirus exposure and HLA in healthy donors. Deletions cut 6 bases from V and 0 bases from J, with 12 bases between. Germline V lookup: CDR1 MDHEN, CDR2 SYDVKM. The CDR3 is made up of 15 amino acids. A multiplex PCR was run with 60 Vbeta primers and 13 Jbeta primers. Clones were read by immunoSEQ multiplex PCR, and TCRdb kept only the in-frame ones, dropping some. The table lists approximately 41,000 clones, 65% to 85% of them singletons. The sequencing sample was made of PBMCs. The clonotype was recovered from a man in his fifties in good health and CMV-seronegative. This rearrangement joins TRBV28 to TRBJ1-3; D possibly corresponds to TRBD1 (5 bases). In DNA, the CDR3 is TGTGCCAGCAGCCGCCCCAGGGACTCTGGAAACACCATATATTTT. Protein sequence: CASSRPRDSGNTIYF.